Listed below are T cell receptor beta chains from one sample, sequenced in a study of cytomegalovirus exposure and HLA in healthy donors. TCRdb's copy holds only in-frame clones and misses some; the assay was immunoSEQ multiplex PCR. This sample has some 98,000 clones; around four fifths occur once, and the top ten carry around 3.6%. The sequenced sample was PBMCs. The receptor set was obtained from a female donor in good health and CMV-seropositive. CDR3s include the opening cysteine and the closing phenylalanine or tryptophan. A D gene is named only where the DNA matches it firmly. Clone size appears in some rows only: once, few, many, or a class for an expanded clone.

D	length	V	size	J	DNA	CDR3
NA	13	TRBV27	NA	TRBJ2-4	TGTGCCAGCAGCCCCTTAGCCAAAAACATTCAGTACTTC	CASSPLAKNIQYF
TRBD1	13	TRBV19	once	TRBJ1-2	TGTGCCAGTAGTACTCGACAGGGGAGTGGCTACACCTTC	CASSTRQGSGYTF
NA	11	TRBV5-1	NA	TRBJ2-7	TGCGCCAGCAGCTTGAGGGGCGAAAAGTACTTC	CASSLRGEKYF
TRBD1	13	TRBV29-1	NA	TRBJ2-7	TGCAGCGTTGAAACAGGGGTCCCCTACGAGCAGTACTTC	CSVETGVPYEQYF
NA	14	TRBV11-2	NA	TRBJ1-3	TGTGCCAGCAGCTTAGATCGCGGGGGAAACACCATATATTTT	CASSLDRGGNTIYF
TRBD2	17	TRBV5-1	NA	TRBJ2-5	TGCGCCAGCAGCGGGGGGGGACTAGCGGGTCACCAAGAGACCCAGTACTTC	CASSGGGLAGHQETQYF
TRBD1	14	TRBV27	NA	TRBJ1-4	TGTGCCAGCAGTTTAGCAGGGGGCGGTGAAAAACTGTTTTTT	CASSLAGGGEKLFF
NA	15	TRBV5-6	NA	TRBJ2-7	TGTGCCAGCAGCTTATACAGACCTCAACACTACGAGCAGTACTTC	CASSLYRPQHYEQYF
NA	17	TRBV19	NA	TRBJ1-1	TGTGCCAGTAGGCTCAGGGGTCGCGGTACAATGAACACTGAAGCTTTCTTT	CASRLRGRGTMNTEAFF
TRBD1	15	TRBV5-1	NA	TRBJ1-2	TGCGCCAGCAGCAATCTGGGACAGGGTATTTATGGCTACACCTTC	CASSNLGQGIYGYTF
TRBD2	14	TRBV4-1	NA	TRBJ2-5	TGCGCCAGCAGCCGGGGGGAGGGCCCTGAGACCCAGTACTTC	CASSRGEGPETQYF
NA	17	TRBV2	NA	TRBJ1-5	TGTGCCAGCAGCGGCGGGGGGAGGGTCTCGAGCAATCAGCCCCAGCATTTT	CASSGGGRVSSNQPQHF
NA	13	TRBV9	NA	TRBJ2-3	TGTGCCAGCAGCGTAGAAGGAGGGGATACGCAGTATTTT	CASSVEGGDTQYF
TRBD1	14	TRBV18	NA	TRBJ1-2	TGTGCCAGCTCACCACAGGGACAGTCCTATGGCTACACCTTC	CASSPQGQSYGYTF
TRBD2	14	TRBV29-1	NA	TRBJ2-1	TGCAGCGTTGTCGGGGCGGGGGGTGTCAATGAGCAGTTCTTC	CSVVGAGGVNEQFF
TRBD1	13	TRBV5-6	NA	TRBJ2-5	TGTGCCAGCAGGGACAGGCCTCAAGAGACCCAGTACTTC	CASRDRPQETQYF
NA	13	TRBV9	NA	TRBJ1-1	TGTGCCAGCAGGACTGATCAACAGGGCCCGGCTTTCTTT	CASRTDQQGPAFF
TRBD2	14	TRBV2	NA	TRBJ2-7	TGTGCCAGCAGGAACAGCGGGGGCTCCTACGAGCAGTACTTC	CASRNSGGSYEQYF
TRBD2	16	TRBV4-2	NA	TRBJ2-1	TGTGCCAGCAGCCATCTGACTAGCGGGGGTAGCGATGAGCAGTTCTTC	CASSHLTSGGSDEQFF
NA	15	TRBV15	NA	TRBJ1-2	TGTGCCACCAGCAGAGAGGCAGGGAAAATCTATGGCTACACCTTC	CATSREAGKIYGYTF
NA	16	TRBV6-1	NA	TRBJ1-1	TGTGCCAGCAGTGAAACCTTCGGCAGGGCGATTTCTGAAGCTTTCTTT	CASSETFGRAISEAFF
TRBD1	14	TRBV5-1	NA	TRBJ2-5	TGCGCCAGTACGGGACAGGGCTCGAAGGGGACCCAGTACTTC	CASTGQGSKGTQYF
NA	15	TRBV2	NA	TRBJ2-1	TGTGCCAGCAGTGAATACAGGGTGGTTAACAATGAGCAGTTCTTC	CASSEYRVVNNEQFF
NA	15	TRBV5-1	NA	TRBJ2-2	TGCGCCAGCAGCTTGGACGGGACTGACACCGGGGAGCTGTTTTTT	CASSLDGTDTGELFF
TRBD1	15	TRBV14	NA	TRBJ2-7	TGTGCCAGCAGCCGTCGACAGGGGATGGCCTACGAGCAGTACTTC	CASSRRQGMAYEQYF
NA	14	TRBV10-3	NA	TRBJ1-1	TGTGCCATCAGTGAGTTACGGGAGAACACTGAAGCTTTCTTT	CAISELRENTEAFF
NA	17	TRBV7-9	NA	TRBJ1-2	TGTGCCAGCAGCTTGCCCAGGGACAAGGAAGCGAACTATGGCTACACCTTC	CASSLPRDKEANYGYTF
TRBD1	14	TRBV5-5	NA	TRBJ2-1	TGTGCCAGCGGCCCCGGGACAGGGTACAATGAGCAGTTCTTC	CASGPGTGYNEQFF
NA	13	TRBV11-2	NA	TRBJ1-2	TGTGCCAGCAGCTTAGTTCGGTTTTGGGGCTACACCTTC	CASSLVRFWGYTF
NA	13	TRBV4-1	NA	TRBJ1-2	TGCGCCAGCAGCGTGCGGACAGCTTATGGCTACACCTTC	CASSVRTAYGYTF
NA	14	TRBV6-6	NA	TRBJ1-1	TGTGCCAGCAGTTACGAGTATGGTCGCACTGAAGCTTTCTTT	CASSYEYGRTEAFF
NA	14	TRBV4-1	NA	TRBJ1-6	TGCGCCAGCAGCCAAGTGACAGATAATTCACCCCTCCACTTT	CASSQVTDNSPLHF
NA	13	TRBV6-5	NA	TRBJ2-7	TGTGCCAGCAATCGAGCAGGTGACTACGAGCAGTACTTC	CASNRAGDYEQYF
NA	12	TRBV4-1	NA	TRBJ2-3	TGCGCCAGCAGCCAAGCCGGTGATACGCAGTATTTT	CASSQAGDTQYF
NA	14	TRBV7-9	NA	TRBJ1-3	TGTGCCAGCAGCTTGACAGACTCTGGAAACACCATATATTTT	CASSLTDSGNTIYF
NA	11	TRBV27	NA	TRBJ2-1	TGTGCCAGCAGTTCAGTGCATGAGCAGTTCTTC	CASSSVHEQFF
NA	13	TRBV5-6	NA	TRBJ2-7	TGTGCCAGCAGCTTCCTCGGCTCCTACGAGCAGTACTTC	CASSFLGSYEQYF
NA	16	TRBV7-2	NA	TRBJ1-6	TGTGCCAGCAGCTTAGATGGACAGTTCCTAAATTCACCCCTCCACTTT	CASSLDGQFLNSPLHF
NA	14	TRBV5-1	NA	TRBJ1-5	TGCGCCAGCAGCTTGTCAATTGGCAATCAGCCCCAGCATTTT	CASSLSIGNQPQHF
TRBD2	15	TRBV27	NA	TRBJ2-7	TGTGCCAGCACAACTAGCGCGAGTCCCCATCTCCAGCAGTACTTC	CASTTSASPHLQQYF
TRBD2	15	TRBV4-1	few	TRBJ2-4	TGCGCCAGCAGCCACCCCGGACTAGCGGGGAACATTCAGTACTTC	CASSHPGLAGNIQYF
TRBD2	17	TRBV13	NA	TRBJ2-3	TGTGCCAGCAGCCCCCTCCGGCTAGCGGGGAGCACAGATACGCAGTATTTT	CASSPLRLAGSTDTQYF